The sequence of this T cell receptor (beta chain) was determined in a study of cytomegalovirus exposure and HLA in healthy donors. Overall study findings and caveats: Analysis was carried out at a later point, and it linked a missense DCLRE1C variant to TCR beta V- and J-gene trimming. Sequence variants that were highly shared formed a cluster that was likely a sequencing artifact. Under in vitro conditions, three CMV-associated chains were confirmed as specific for CMV antigens.

Per the germline V gene, CDR1 is SGHRS and CDR2 is YFSETQ. The CDR3 spans 17 residues. Trimming cost V 0 bases and J 3 bases; bases outside gene matches: 9. Amplification used 60 Vbeta primers and 13 Jbeta primers. The assay was immunoSEQ multiplex PCR, and TCRdb's table has in-frame clones only and misses some. The sample has around 120,000 clones; 70% to 80% are singletons. As for this clone: Its specificity is unknown.

The chain is built from TRBV5-1 and TRBJ2-7; 10 positions match TRBD2. This sequence originates from a man between 25 and 39 years old in good health and CMV-seropositive. Specimen: PBMCs. CDR3 amino acids: CASSLGPSSGSIYEQYF. In nucleotides, the CDR3 is TGCGCCAGCAGCTTGGGCCCCTCTAGCGGGAGTATCTACGAGCAGTACTTC.